Following are 25 T cell receptor beta chains from one sample sequenced in a study of cytomegalovirus exposure and HLA in healthy donors. In the PCR, 60 Vbeta and 13 Jbeta primers were used. The table came from immunoSEQ multiplex PCR; TCRdb's copy has only in-frame clones and leaves some out. This sample has more than 250,000 clones, with about 87% found just once. The material sequenced was PBMCs. These receptors came from a woman aged 18-29 years in good health and CMV-seronegative.

The chain combines TRBV6-5 with TRBJ2-7; a weak D match, TRBD1 (5 bases). The germline V and J ends were trimmed by 4 bases and 2 bases, with 18 bases remaining between them. CDR3 size: 16 residues. The V gene's germline CDR1 is MNHEY and CDR2 SVGAGI. CDR3 amino acids: CASSWGGSPPTYEQYF. Written as DNA, the CDR3 is TGTGCCAGCAGTTGGGGCGGCTCTCCGCCGACCTACGAGCAGTACTTC.

This clone was counted once. The rearrangement links TRBV27 to TRBJ1-1; possible D gene TRBD1, 6 bases. CDR3 length equals 15 residues. Germline V gives CDR1 MNHEY, CDR2 SMNVEV (reference sequence). Trimming took 6 bases from V and 4 from J, leaving 18 bases between them. CDR3 loop: CASRFSGGGGTEAFF. The CDR3, as DNA: TGTGCCAGCAGATTTAGTGGGGGAGGGGGCACTGAAGCTTTCTTT.

The chain has TRBV20-1 and TRBJ1-2; D uncertain. CDR1 and CDR2 (germline): DFQATT, SNEGSKA (reference sequence). This CDR3 region has 11 residues. Trimming shortened V by 7 bases and J by 4 bases, and 10 bases separated the two germline ends. This chain's CDR3 is CSVSTPYGYTF. Here the CDR3 DNA reads TGCAGTGTCTCTACCCCCTATGGCTACACCTTC.

The chain joins TRBV2 to TRBJ1-1; possibly TRBD1 for D (5 bases). With 0 bases removed from V and 3 bases from J, the gap between germline ends came to 14 bases. Germline V gene sequence: CDR1 SNHLY, CDR2 FYNNEI. CDR3 length: 16 amino acids. In nucleotides, the CDR3 is TGTGCCAGCAGTGAAGCGGGGGGAGGGATATACACTGAAGCTTTCTTT. Its translation is CASSEAGGGIYTEAFF.

V gene TRBV2 combines with J gene TRBJ2-5, with D possibly TRBD2 on 5 matching bases. The CDR3 contains 14 residues. The ends were cut back, 7 bases at V and 2 bases at J, with 14 bases in the middle. Germline V gene data show CDR1 as SNHLY and CDR2 as FYNNEI. This CDR3 reads CASIRLPVQETQYF. The CDR3 region has the DNA TGTGCCAGCATAAGACTACCCGTACAAGAGACCCAGTACTTC.

This chain uses TRBV9 with TRBJ2-5; TRBD2 matches at 8 bases. Germline V gene lookup returns CDR1 SGDLS and CDR2 YYNGEE. CDR3 size: 18 residues. V lost 4 bases and J lost 1; bases outside the gene matches: 15. The CDR3 region has the DNA TGTGCCAGCAGCCCCGGACTAGCACGAGGTGAATTCCAAGAGACCCAGTACTTC. It specifies CASSPGLARGEFQETQYF.

V and J are TRBV7-3 and TRBJ2-1; 8 nucleotides agree with TRBD1. There are 15 residues in the CDR3. Looked up from germline, CDR1 is SGHTA and CDR2 is FQGTGA. The J segment lost 0 bases and the V segment lost 4 bases, leaving 2 bases of the junction unmatched. The CDR3 sequence is CASSWDRSSYNEQFF. In DNA, the CDR3 is TGTGCCAGCAGCTGGGACAGGAGCTCCTACAATGAGCAGTTCTTC.

The gene calls are TRBV5-4 and TRBJ2-7; D is perhaps TRBD2 (5 bases). V was cut by 5 bases and J by 2 bases, with 11 bases left in between. Germline loops: CDR1 SGHNT, CDR2 YYREEE (reference sequence). The CDR3 totals 13 residues. The CDR3 sequence: CASRPDFAYEQYF. The CDR3 DNA sequence: TGTGCCAGCAGGCCGGACTTCGCCTACGAGCAGTACTTC. The full variable domain, rest sourced from reference TRBV5-4 and TRBJ2-7, is ETGVTQSPTHLIKTRGQQVTLRCSSQSGHNTVSWYQQALGQGPQFIFQYYREEENGRGNFPPRFSGLQFPNYSSELNVNALELDDSALYLCASRPDFAYEQYFGPGTRLTVT.

The chain has TRBV11-2 and TRBJ2-1; D may be TRBD2 (6 bases). Trimming removed 1 base at V and 0 bases at J, with 10 bases between. The length of the CDR3 is 16 residues. CDR1 and CDR2 from the germline V gene are SGHAT and FQNNGV. CDR3 sequence reads: CASSLGGESSYNEQFF. The CDR3 nucleotides are TGTGCCAGCAGCTTAGGCGGGGAGAGCTCCTACAATGAGCAGTTCTTC.

The V and J genes are TRBV10-3 and TRBJ2-7; 11 bases are a match to TRBD1. This CDR3 contains 15 residues. Germline CDR1 is ENHRY and CDR2 is SYGVKD. Trimming cost V 6 bases and J 4 bases; bases outside gene matches: 8. For the CDR3, the DNA is TGTGCCATCAGCCTTTGGGGACAGGGGGGATACGAGCAGTACTTC. Protein product: CAISLWGQGGYEQYF.

The gene calls are TRBV19 and TRBJ1-4; 10 bases are shared with TRBD1. CDR3 length: 14 residues. Germline lookup yields CDR1 LNHDA and CDR2 SQIVND (reference sequence). After removal of 6 bases from V and 8 bases from J, the junction contained 6 bases not matched to a gene. The CDR3 is CASSLTGGGEKLFF. In DNA, the CDR3 is TGTGCCAGTAGCCTGACAGGGGGCGGCGAAAAACTGTTTTTT.

The chain carries TRBV27 and TRBJ2-3; D uncertain. This CDR3 comprises 18 residues. Germline V lookup: CDR1 MNHEY, CDR2 SMNVEV (reference sequence). The V gene lost 6 bases and the J gene lost 0 bases, with 22 bases spanning the gap. The CDR3 sequence is CASRVSSYRSISTDTQYF. CDR3 coding DNA: TGTGCCAGCAGAGTTTCCTCATATCGGTCGATTAGCACAGATACGCAGTATTTT.

The chain recombines TRBV5-8 with TRBJ1-4, with no clear D. The CDR3 sequence is 12 residues long. V gave up 0 bases and J gave up 7 bases, with 4 bases separating them. In germline, CDR1 is SGHTS, CDR2 YDEGEE. The CDR3 region has the DNA TGTGCCAGCAGCTTGGTAGCTGAAAAACTGTTTTTT. This codes for CASSLVAEKLFF.

The V gene is TRBV9, the J gene TRBJ1-6; the D is unclear. Trimming pared 3 bases from V and 8 bases from J, leaving 9 bases between. Germline V gene data show CDR1 as SGDLS and CDR2 as YYNGEE. This CDR3 region has 13 residues. This chain's CDR3 is CASSAQRHSPLHF. Written as DNA, the CDR3 is TGTGCCAGCAGCGCTCAGAGGCATTCACCCCTCCACTTT. Using reference TRBV9 and TRBJ1-6 for the parts outside the CDR3, the full variable domain is DSGVTQTPKHLITATGQRVTLRCSPRSGDLSVYWYQQSLDQGLQFLIQYYNGEERAKGNILERFSAQQFPDLHSELNLSSLELGDSALYFCASSAQRHSPLHFGNGTRLTVT.

As regards this clone: Other nucleotide sequences from this sample produce the same CDR3. V is TRBV6-5 and J is TRBJ1-1; D unresolved. Germline assignment: CDR1 MNHEY and CDR2 SVGAGI. The V gene lost 6 bases and the J gene lost 4 bases, with 15 bases spanning the gap. This CDR3 is built from 14 residues. CDR3 in DNA: TGTGCCAGCAGGCAAACTTACCGGGGCACTGAAGCTTTCTTT. Protein sequence: CASRQTYRGTEAFF.

The chain recombines TRBV7-9 with TRBJ1-4; no reliable D call. Germline lookup yields CDR1 SEHNR and CDR2 FQNEAQ (reference sequence). The V end was cut by 5 bases, the J end by 7 bases, with 11 bases between. This CDR3 region has 13 residues. This chain's CDR3 is CASSIDSSEKLFF. CDR3 nucleotide sequence: TGTGCCAGCAGCATAGACTCGAGTGAAAAACTGTTTTTT.

The rearrangement joins TRBV13 to TRBJ1-2; D ambiguous. The CDR3 covers 15 residues. From germline, CDR1 is PRHDT and CDR2 FYEKMQ (reference sequence). Trimming took off 0 bases at V and 6 bases at J, with 14 bases between the two ends. CDR3 DNA: TGTGCCAGCAGCTTAGGCCGGGATCTTTTGAATGGCTACACCTTC. This codes for CASSLGRDLLNGYTF.

The CDR3 nucleotides are TGCGCCAGCAGCCAAGCCCTTACGCGGGGGCCCTACAATGAGCAGTTCTTC. Translating it yields CASSQALTRGPYNEQFF. V and J are TRBV4-1 and TRBJ2-1; D perhaps matches TRBD2 (7 bases). The V and J ends lost 1 base and 2 bases respectively, with 15 bases between them. The CDR3 length is 17 residues. The germline V gene encodes CDR1 MGHRA and CDR2 YSYEKL.

The chain combines TRBV9 with TRBJ2-7; possibly TRBD1 for D (5 bases). V was shortened by 4 bases and J by 3 bases, with 17 bases between the two germline ends. The CDR3 sequence is 15 residues long. The germline V gene has CDR1 SGDLS and CDR2 YYNGEE. CDR3: CASSPGWGSSYEQYF. CDR3 DNA: TGTGCCAGCAGCCCCGGTTGGGGCAGTAGCTACGAGCAGTACTTC.

This chain connects TRBV5-1 to TRBJ2-3; weak D call: TRBD2 (6 bases). This CDR3 comprises 14 residues. Germline V gives CDR1 SGHRS, CDR2 YFSETQ. Trimming shortened V by 4 bases and J by 2 bases, and 11 bases separated the two germline ends. This CDR3 is CASSGGGNTDTQYF. For the CDR3, the DNA is TGCGCCAGCAGCGGGGGAGGAAACACAGATACGCAGTATTTT.

V is TRBV15 and J is TRBJ1-3, with D possibly being TRBD1 (5 bases). The CDR3 is 15 residues long. The V gene's germline CDR1 is LNHNV and CDR2 YYDKDF (reference sequence). Trimming left V 3 bases short and J 0 bases short, with 9 bases between. The CDR3 spells CATSSDRNSGNTIYF. The CDR3, as DNA: TGTGCCACCAGCAGCGACAGAAACTCTGGAAACACCATATATTTT.

V and J are TRBV27 and TRBJ2-5; 8 bases align to TRBD1. J was trimmed by 2 bases and V by 6 bases; bases with no gene match: 20. Per germline, CDR1 MNHEY and CDR2 SMNVEV (reference sequence). CDR3 length: 19 amino acids. In nucleotides, the CDR3 is TGTGCCAGCAGGCGCCTAATATTCCCCAACAGGGGGACACAAGAGACCCAGTACTTC. This codes for CASRRLIFPNRGTQETQYF.

The CDR3 is CASSLTGTSGPLYNEQFF. The CDR3 DNA reads TGTGCCAGCAGCTTAACTGGGACTAGCGGGCCTCTATACAATGAGCAGTTCTTC. The rearrangement uses TRBV7-3 and TRBJ2-1; TRBD2 matches 12 bases. CDR1 and CDR2 from the germline V gene are SGHTA and FQGTGA. The CDR3 spans 18 residues. The V and J ends lost 0 bases and 4 bases, in that order; junction bases with no gene match: 7.

V gene TRBV5-1 combines with J gene TRBJ2-7; D is possibly TRBD2 (7 bases). V lost 6 bases to trimming and J lost 2 bases, with 24 bases between them. CDR3 length: 17 residues. Germline-derived CDR1 and CDR2 are SGHRS and YFSETQ. The CDR3 here is CASTPGWGGARPYEQYF. The CDR3 DNA is TGCGCCAGCACCCCGGGATGGGGGGGGGCCCGCCCCTACGAGCAGTACTTC.

This clone was seen only once. The chain joins TRBV7-2 to TRBJ2-1; perhaps TRBD2 as D (5 bases). The V gene lost 3 bases and the J gene lost 5 bases, with 14 bases spanning the gap. Germline loops: CDR1 SGHTA, CDR2 FQGNSA. This CDR3 is built from 15 residues. The CDR3 bases are TGTGCCAGCAGCTTCAGCGGCCTTCGCCACAATGAGCAGTTCTTC. Its protein is CASSFSGLRHNEQFF.